These 18 T cell receptor beta chains were sequenced from one sample in a study of T cells in Graves' hyperthyroidism and ophthalmopathy. TCR beta CDR3 regions were amplified from RNA transcripts. Initially, a first-round RT-PCR of the TCR CDR3 employed the HTBI primer set. MiXCR, applied by TCRdb to the multiplex PCR reads, yields one record per CDR3 protein. The repertoire consists of fewer than 300,000 distinct CDR3 sequences, with about 16% occurring once and the leading ten covering roughly 31%. Sequencing input: blood. The receptors shown here come from a woman aged 50 to 60 with Graves' hyperthyroidism that later progressed to Graves' ophthalmopathy.

This chain joins TRBV20-1 and TRBJ1-4; D is ambiguous. V gave up 1 base and J gave up 6 bases, with 9 bases separating them. Looked up from germline, CDR1 is DFQATT and CDR2 is SNEGSKA (reference sequence). This CDR3 contains 13 residues. In nucleotides, the CDR3 is TGCAGTGCTAGAGCCGGGTCGGATGAAAAACTGTTTTTT. The encoded protein is CSARAGSDEKLFF.

This clonotype has a count of ten or more. The chain combines TRBV11-2 with TRBJ1-2; the D is unclear. The CDR3 has 15 amino acids. V was shortened by 10 bases and J by 4 bases, with 22 bases between the two germline ends. The germline V gene has CDR1 SGHAT and CDR2 FQNNGV. The CDR3 DNA follows: TGTGCCAACCAAGCCTCCAACGGGCCTAGCTATGGCTACACCTTC. Amino acid sequence: CANQASNGPSYGYTF.

This clonotype was detected ten times or more. This sequence joins TRBV7-9 and TRBJ2-7; D may be TRBD1 (6 bases). V lost 4 bases and J 2 bases, leaving 9 bases between the germline ends. CDR3 length: 13 residues. The germline V gene encodes CDR1 SEHNR and CDR2 FQNEAQ (reference sequence). CDR3 nucleotides: TGTGCCAGCAGCTACAGGGTAACCTACGAGCAGTACTTC. Its protein product is CASSYRVTYEQYF.

As concerns this clonotype: A much larger clonotype is one base distant, so this may be a read error. The J gene is TRBJ1-2, the V gene TRBV14; no clear D. The CDR3 loop spans 12 amino acids. Germline V gene sequence: CDR1 SGHDN, CDR2 FVKESK. V gave up 10 bases and J gave up 4 bases, with 13 bases separating them. In nucleotides, the CDR3 is TGTGCCACCCACTGGCCCTTCTATGGCTACACCTTC. Its protein is CATHWPFYGYTF. The full variable domain, with the rest looked up from reference TRBV14 and TRBJ1-2, is EAGVTQFPSHSVIEKGQTVTLRCDPISGHDNLYWYRRVMGKEIKFLLHFVKESKQDESGMPNNRFLAERTGGTYSTLKVQPAELEDSGVYFCATHWPFYGYTFGSGTRLTVV.

This clonotype was counted many times. The chain links TRBV28 to TRBJ2-7; D may correspond to TRBD1 or TRBD2 (6 bases each). Germline CDR1 is MDHEN and CDR2 is SYDVKM. V shed 4 bases and J shed 6 bases, with 19 bases lying between them. The CDR3 totals 15 residues. The CDR3 loop reads CASSSPRGVRGEQYF. The DNA of the CDR3 is TGTGCCAGCAGTTCCCCGAGGGGGGTGAGGGGCGAGCAGTACTTC.

This rearrangement joins TRBV5-1 to TRBJ2-6, with unresolved D. Germline V gene data show CDR1 as SGHRS and CDR2 as YFSETQ. This CDR3 is built from 14 residues. Trimming pared 4 bases from V and 3 bases from J, leaving 8 bases between. CDR3 residues: CASSRASGANVLTF. In DNA, the CDR3 is TGCGCCAGCAGCCGCGCTAGTGGGGCCAACGTCCTGACTTTC.

Ten or more counts support this clonotype. The chain combines TRBV9 with TRBJ2-1; 8 nucleotides line up with TRBD2. J lost 2 bases, V lost 3 bases, and 7 bases had no gene match. The CDR3 loop spans 16 amino acids. Germline loops: CDR1 SGDLS, CDR2 YYNGEE. CDR3 sequence reads: CASSAWRGATYNEQFF. The CDR3 nucleotides read TGTGCCAGCAGCGCATGGCGGGGGGCTACCTACAATGAGCAGTTCTTC.

This chain uses TRBV19 with TRBJ2-7; 7 positions match TRBD2. V gave up 5 bases and J gave up 5 bases; unmatched junction bases: 9. CDR3 length equals 14 residues. Per germline, CDR1 LNHDA and CDR2 SQIVND (reference sequence). The CDR3 sequence: CASSPSGRVNEQYF. Written as DNA, the CDR3 is TGTGCCAGTAGTCCCTCTGGGAGGGTCAACGAGCAGTACTTC.

The sample holds one count of this clonotype. The chain employs TRBV3-1 and TRBJ2-7; tentative D call: TRBD1 (5 bases). V shed 0 bases and J shed 8 bases, with 8 bases lying between them. CDR1 and CDR2 (germline): LGHDT, YNNKEL (reference sequence). This CDR3 has 12 residues. CDR3 nucleotides: TGTGCCAGCAGCCAAGAAACGGACAAGCAGTACTTC. Encoded protein: CASSQETDKQYF.

This clonotype was seen only a few times. V is TRBV4-1 and J is TRBJ2-5; 11 bases map to TRBD2. This CDR3 region has 19 residues. The ends lost 4 bases at V and 5 bases at J; junction bases unmatched: 18. The germline gives CDR1 MGHRA, CDR2 YSYEKL. CDR3 sequence: CASSLNRLAGGPGGETQYF. DNA for the CDR3: TGCGCCAGCAGCCTTAACCGCCTAGCGGGAGGACCGGGCGGGGAGACCCAGTACTTC.

This clonotype was picked up a small number of times. The chain is built from TRBV7-3 and TRBJ2-1; no clear D gene. CDR1 and CDR2 (germline): SGHTA, FQGTGA. The CDR3 extends over 12 amino acids. V was trimmed by 0 bases and J by 7 bases, leaving 4 bases between them. The DNA of the CDR3 is TGTGCCAGCAGCTTAACCAGTAATGAGCAGTTCTTC. Amino acid sequence: CASSLTSNEQFF.

This clonotype was detected ten times or more. The chain carries TRBV2 and TRBJ1-2, with D unresolved. In germline, CDR1 is SNHLY, CDR2 FYNNEI. The CDR3 is 14 amino acids. V was shortened by 0 bases and J by 4 bases, with 9 bases between the two germline ends. The CDR3 region has the DNA TGTGCCAGCAGTGAAGCGGACTACTCCTATGGCTACACCTTC. The encoded protein is CASSEADYSYGYTF.

This clonotype was recorded many times. The genes are TRBV29-1 and TRBJ2-5; tentatively, D is TRBD2 (6 bases). Per the germline V gene, CDR1 is SQVTM and CDR2 is ANQGSEA. V lost 7 bases and J lost 4, with 19 bases in between. This CDR3 is built from 14 residues. CDR3 residues: CSGSPDLGRETQYF. CDR3 nucleotide sequence: TGCAGCGGCTCCCCGGACCTCGGGAGAGAGACCCAGTACTTC.

The chain couples TRBV7-6 to TRBJ2-1, with TRBD2 identical over 14 bases. The CDR3 contains 17 residues. Trimming took 5 bases from V and 3 from J; bases not matched to a gene: 6. Germline V CDR1 and CDR2: SGHVS, FNYEAQ. The DNA for the CDR3 is TGTGCCAGCAGCCCCGGACTAGCGGGAGGTAACTACAATGAGCAGTTCTTC. Residues: CASSPGLAGGNYNEQFF. Looking up the rest from reference TRBV7-6 and TRBJ2-1 gives the full variable domain: GAGVSQSPRYKVTKRGQDVALRCDPISGHVSLYWYRQALGQGPEFLTYFNYEAQQDKSGLPNDRFSAERPEGSISTLTIQRTEQRDSAMYRCASSPGLAGGNYNEQFFGPGTRLTVL.

Concerning this clonotype itself: At one end, the junction sequence differs from germline, possibly due to a read error. The chain joins TRBV5-1 to TRBJ1-1; possibly TRBD1 for D (6 bases). The germline V gene encodes CDR1 SGHRS and CDR2 YFSETQ. This CDR3 spans 12 amino acids. The CDR3 DNA reads TGTGCCAGCAGCTTAGCGAACAGGGCTGCTTTCTTT. This sequence encodes CASSLANRAAFF.

This clonotype appeared once. The chain uses TRBV19 and TRBJ2-3; 8 bases map to TRBD2. The CDR3 consists of 15 residues. The germline V gene encodes CDR1 LNHDA and CDR2 SQIVND (reference sequence). V shed 2 bases, J shed 5 bases, and the junction held 6 bases outside the gene matches. CDR3: CASSIYGRAIDTQYF. DNA of the CDR3: TGTGCCAGTAGTATATACGGGAGGGCCATAGATACGCAGTATTTT.

This clonotype was found many times. This chain connects TRBV7-2 to TRBJ1-2; D gene unclear. V gave up 1 base and J gave up 5 bases, with 11 bases separating them. Germline lookup yields CDR1 SGHTA and CDR2 FQGNSA. This CDR3 is 14 amino acids long. In nucleotides, the CDR3 is TGTGCCAGCAGCTTAGATTCGCTAAATTATGGCTACACCTTC. Encoded protein: CASSLDSLNYGYTF.

This clonotype has ten or more counts. The J gene is TRBJ2-7, the V gene TRBV20-1; 10 nucleotides agree with TRBD2. The CDR3 is 16 residues long. V lost 5 bases and J lost 4; bases outside the gene matches: 14. The germline V gene encodes CDR1 DFQATT and CDR2 SNEGSKA (reference sequence). The CDR3 sequence is CSAAAVAGGLSYEQYF. In DNA form, the CDR3 reads TGCAGTGCTGCGGCCGTAGCGGGAGGACTGTCTTACGAGCAGTACTTC.